This TCR beta chain was identified in a study of T cells in localized non-small cell lung cancer. This clone came up a few times. Its specificity is unknown. CDR3 length: 13 amino acids. V trimming: 2 bases; J trimming: 5 bases; junction bases outside the gene matches: 2. The germline V gene has CDR1 LNHNV and CDR2 YYDKDF (reference sequence). Overall study findings and caveats: A higher density of T cells in blood coincided with extended overall survival. Appearing in adjacent lung were a median about 50 of the top 100 tumor clones. Uninvolved adjacent lung showed higher T cell clonality than tumor.

Data came from immunoSEQ multiplex PCR; TCRdb stores just in-frame clones and leaves some out. The sample contains tens of thousands of clones, 93% of which appear only once. This specimen was peripheral blood, taken before any cancer treatment. This TCR was sampled from a female donor of 60 years or more with stage I lung adenocarcinoma. The chain couples TRBV15 to TRBJ1-1; TRBD1 agrees at 7 bases. The CDR3 region is CATSRPGGTEAFF. CDR3 DNA sequence: TGTGCCACCAGCAGACCAGGGGGAACTGAAGCTTTCTTT. Based on the CDR3 plus reference TRBV15 and TRBJ1-1, the full variable domain is DAMVIQNPRYQVTQFGKPVTLSCSQTLNHNVMYWYQQKSSQAPKLLFHYYDKDFNNEADTPDNFQSRRPNTSFCFLDIRSPGLGDTAMYLCATSRPGGTEAFFGQGTRLTVV.